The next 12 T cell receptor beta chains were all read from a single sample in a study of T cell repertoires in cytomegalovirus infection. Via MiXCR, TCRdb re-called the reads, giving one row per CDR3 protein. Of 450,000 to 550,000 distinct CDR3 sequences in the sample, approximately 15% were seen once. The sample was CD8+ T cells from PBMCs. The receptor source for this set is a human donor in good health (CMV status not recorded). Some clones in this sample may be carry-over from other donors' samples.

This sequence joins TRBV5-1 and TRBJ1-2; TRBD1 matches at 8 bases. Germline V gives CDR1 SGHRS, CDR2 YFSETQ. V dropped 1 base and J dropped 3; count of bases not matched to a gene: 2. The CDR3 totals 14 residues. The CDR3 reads CASSLTQGDYGYTF. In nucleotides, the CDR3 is TGCGCCAGCAGCTTGACACAGGGGGACTATGGCTACACCTTC.

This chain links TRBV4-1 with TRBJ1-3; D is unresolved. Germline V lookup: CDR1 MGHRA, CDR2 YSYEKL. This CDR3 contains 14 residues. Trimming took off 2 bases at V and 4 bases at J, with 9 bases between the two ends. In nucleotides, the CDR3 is TGCGCCAGCAGCCAATACGACTCCGGAAACACCATATATTTT. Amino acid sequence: CASSQYDSGNTIYF.

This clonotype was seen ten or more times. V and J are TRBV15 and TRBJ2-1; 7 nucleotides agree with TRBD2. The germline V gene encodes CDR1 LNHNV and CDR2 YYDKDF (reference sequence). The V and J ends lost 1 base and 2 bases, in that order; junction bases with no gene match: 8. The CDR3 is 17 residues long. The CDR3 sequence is CATSRVSGTIPYNEQFF. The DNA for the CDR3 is TGTGCCACCAGCAGAGTGTCCGGGACTATCCCCTACAATGAGCAGTTCTTC.

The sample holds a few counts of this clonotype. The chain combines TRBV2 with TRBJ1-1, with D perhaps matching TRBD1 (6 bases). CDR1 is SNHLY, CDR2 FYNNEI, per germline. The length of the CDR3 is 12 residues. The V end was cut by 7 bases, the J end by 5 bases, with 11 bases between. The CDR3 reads CASIGRGTEAFF. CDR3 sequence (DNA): TGTGCCAGCATTGGGAGGGGGACTGAAGCTTTCTTT.

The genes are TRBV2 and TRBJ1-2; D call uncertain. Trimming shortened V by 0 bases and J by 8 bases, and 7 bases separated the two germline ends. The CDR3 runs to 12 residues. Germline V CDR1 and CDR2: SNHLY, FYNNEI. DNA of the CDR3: TGTGCCAGCAGTGAAGCGCTAAGGGGCTACACCTTC. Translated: CASSEALRGYTF.

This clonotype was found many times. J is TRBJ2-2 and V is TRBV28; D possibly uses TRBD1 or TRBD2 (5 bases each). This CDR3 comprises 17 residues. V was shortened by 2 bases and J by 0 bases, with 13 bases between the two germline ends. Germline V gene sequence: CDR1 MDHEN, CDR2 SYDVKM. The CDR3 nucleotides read TGTGCCAGCAGTTTAACGGAGGACACCTCGAACACCGGGGAGCTGTTTTTT. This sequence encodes CASSLTEDTSNTGELFF.

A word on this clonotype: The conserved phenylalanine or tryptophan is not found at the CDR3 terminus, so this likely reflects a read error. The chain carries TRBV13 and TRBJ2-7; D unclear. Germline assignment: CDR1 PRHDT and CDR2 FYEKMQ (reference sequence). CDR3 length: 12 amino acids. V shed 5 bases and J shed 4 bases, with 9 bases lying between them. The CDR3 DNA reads TGTGCCAGCAGCGCGGACGGTTACGAGCAGTACTTA. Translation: CASSADGYEQYL.

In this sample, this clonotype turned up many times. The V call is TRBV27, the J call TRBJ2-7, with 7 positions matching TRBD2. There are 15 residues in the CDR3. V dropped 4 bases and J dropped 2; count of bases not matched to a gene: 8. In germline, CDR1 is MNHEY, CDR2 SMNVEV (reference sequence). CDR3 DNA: TGTGCCAGCAGTTCCCAGCGGGAACTTCCCTACGAGCAGTACTTC. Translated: CASSSQRELPYEQYF.

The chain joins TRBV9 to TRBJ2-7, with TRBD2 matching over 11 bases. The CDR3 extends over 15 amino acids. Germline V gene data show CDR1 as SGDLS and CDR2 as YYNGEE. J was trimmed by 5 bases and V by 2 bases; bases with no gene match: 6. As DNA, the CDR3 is TGTGCCAGCAGCGTGGGACTAGCGGAGAGTAACGAGCAGTACTTC. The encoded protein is CASSVGLAESNEQYF.

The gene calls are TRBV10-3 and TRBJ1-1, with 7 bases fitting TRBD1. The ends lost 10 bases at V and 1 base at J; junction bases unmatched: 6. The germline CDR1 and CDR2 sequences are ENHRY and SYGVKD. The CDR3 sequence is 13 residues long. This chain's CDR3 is CATHRGPNTEAFF. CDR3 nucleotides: TGTGCCACCCACAGGGGTCCGAACACTGAAGCTTTCTTT.

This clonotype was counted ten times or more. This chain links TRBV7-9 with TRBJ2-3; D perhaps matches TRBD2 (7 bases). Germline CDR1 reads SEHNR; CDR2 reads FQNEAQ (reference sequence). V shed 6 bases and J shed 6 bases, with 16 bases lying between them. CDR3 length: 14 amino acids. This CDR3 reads CASSLVGGLDTQYF. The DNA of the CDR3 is TGTGCCAGCAGTCTTGTCGGGGGGCTCGATACGCAGTATTTT.

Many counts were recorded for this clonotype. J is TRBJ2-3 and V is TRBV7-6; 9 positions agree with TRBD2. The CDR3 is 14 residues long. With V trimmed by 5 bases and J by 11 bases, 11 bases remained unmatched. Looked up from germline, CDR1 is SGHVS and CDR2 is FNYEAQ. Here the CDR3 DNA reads TGTGCCAGCAGCGACCGCGGGAGGGCCGAAAAGCAGTATTTT. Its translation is CASSDRGRAEKQYF.